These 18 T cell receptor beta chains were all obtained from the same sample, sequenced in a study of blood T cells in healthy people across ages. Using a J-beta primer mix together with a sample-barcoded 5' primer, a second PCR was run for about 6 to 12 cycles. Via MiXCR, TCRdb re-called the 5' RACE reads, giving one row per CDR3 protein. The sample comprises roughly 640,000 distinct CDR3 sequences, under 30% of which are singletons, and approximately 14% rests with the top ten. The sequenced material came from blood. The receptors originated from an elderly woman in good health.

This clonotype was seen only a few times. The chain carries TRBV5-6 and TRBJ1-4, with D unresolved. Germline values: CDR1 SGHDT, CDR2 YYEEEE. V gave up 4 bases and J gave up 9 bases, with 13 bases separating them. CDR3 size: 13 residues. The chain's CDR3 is CASSPPTGKKLFF. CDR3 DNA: TGTGCCAGCAGCCCTCCGACCGGAAAAAAACTGTTTTTT. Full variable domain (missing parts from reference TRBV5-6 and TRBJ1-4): DAGVTQSPTHLIKTRGQQVTLRCSPKSGHDTVSWYQQALGQGPQFIFQYYEEEERQRGNFPDRFSGHQFPNYSSELNVNALLLGDSALYLCASSPPTGKKLFFGSGTQLSVL.

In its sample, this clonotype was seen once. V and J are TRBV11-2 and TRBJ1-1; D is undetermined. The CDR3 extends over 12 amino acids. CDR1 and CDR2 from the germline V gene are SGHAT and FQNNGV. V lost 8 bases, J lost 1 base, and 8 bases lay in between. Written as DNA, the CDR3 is TGTGCCAGCCGGGTTACGAACACTGAAGCTTTCTTT. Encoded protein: CASRVTNTEAFF. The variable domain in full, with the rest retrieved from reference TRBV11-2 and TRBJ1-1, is EAGVAQSPRYKIIEKRQSVAFWCNPISGHATLYWYQQILGQGPKLLIQFQNNGVVDDSQLPKDRFSAERLKGVDSTLKIQPAKLEDSAVYLCASRVTNTEAFFGQGTRLTVV.

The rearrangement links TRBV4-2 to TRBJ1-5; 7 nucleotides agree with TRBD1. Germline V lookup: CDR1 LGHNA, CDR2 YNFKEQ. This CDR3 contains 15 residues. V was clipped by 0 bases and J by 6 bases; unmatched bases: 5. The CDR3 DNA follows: TGTGCCAGCAGCCAAGATGTAGGGGGCGGTCAGCCCCAGCATTTT. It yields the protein CASSQDVGGGQPQHF.

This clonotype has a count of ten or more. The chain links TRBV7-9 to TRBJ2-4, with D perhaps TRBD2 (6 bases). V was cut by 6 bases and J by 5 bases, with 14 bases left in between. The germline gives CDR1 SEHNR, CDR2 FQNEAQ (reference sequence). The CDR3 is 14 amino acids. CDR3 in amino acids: CASRPRSGENIQYF. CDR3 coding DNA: TGTGCCAGCAGACCCCGGTCGGGGGAAAACATTCAGTACTTC.

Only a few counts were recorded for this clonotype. CDR3 nucleotides: TGTGCCAGCAGCCAAGAAAGTGTGCGCTATGGCTACACCTTC. Translated: CASSQESVRYGYTF. The chain combines TRBV14 with TRBJ1-2; D remains unclear. CDR1 and CDR2 from the germline V gene are SGHDN and FVKESK. The CDR3 is 14 amino acids. The V and J ends lost 0 bases and 4 bases respectively, with 9 bases between them.

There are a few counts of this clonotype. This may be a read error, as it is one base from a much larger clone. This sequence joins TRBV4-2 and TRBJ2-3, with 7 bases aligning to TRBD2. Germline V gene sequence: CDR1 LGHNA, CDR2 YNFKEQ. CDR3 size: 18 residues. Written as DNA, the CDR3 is TGTGCCGGCAGCCAAGAAAGTTGGGCTAGCGGTAGCACAGATACGCAGTATTTT. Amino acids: CAGSQESWASGSTDTQYF.

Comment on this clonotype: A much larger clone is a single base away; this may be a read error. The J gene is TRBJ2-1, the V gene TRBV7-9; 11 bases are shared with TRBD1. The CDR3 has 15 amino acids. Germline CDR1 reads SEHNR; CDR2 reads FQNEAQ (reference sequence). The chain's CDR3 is CAGSRGQGARNEQFF. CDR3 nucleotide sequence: TGTGCCGGCAGCCGAGGACAGGGGGCGAGGAATGAGCAGTTCTTC.

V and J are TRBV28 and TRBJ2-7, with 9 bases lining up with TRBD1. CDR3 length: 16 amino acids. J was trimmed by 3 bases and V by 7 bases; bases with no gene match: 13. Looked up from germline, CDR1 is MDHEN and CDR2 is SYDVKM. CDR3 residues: CASTQITTGGRYEQYF. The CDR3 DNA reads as TGTGCCAGCACCCAAATCACGACAGGGGGACGCTACGAGCAGTACTTC.

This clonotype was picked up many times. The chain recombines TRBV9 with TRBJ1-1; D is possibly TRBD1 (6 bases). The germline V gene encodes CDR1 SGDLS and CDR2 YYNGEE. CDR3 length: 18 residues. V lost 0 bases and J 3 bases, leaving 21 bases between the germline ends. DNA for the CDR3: TGTGCCAGCAGCGTAGGATTAGGGGGACCCGCTGGTTACACTGAAGCTTTCTTT. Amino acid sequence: CASSVGLGGPAGYTEAFF.

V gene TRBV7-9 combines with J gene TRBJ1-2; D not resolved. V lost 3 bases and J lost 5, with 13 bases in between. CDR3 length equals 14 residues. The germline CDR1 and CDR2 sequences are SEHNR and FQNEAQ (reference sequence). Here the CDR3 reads CASSFRATTYGYTF. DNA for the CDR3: TGTGCCAGCAGCTTCCGGGCCACCACTTATGGCTACACCTTC.

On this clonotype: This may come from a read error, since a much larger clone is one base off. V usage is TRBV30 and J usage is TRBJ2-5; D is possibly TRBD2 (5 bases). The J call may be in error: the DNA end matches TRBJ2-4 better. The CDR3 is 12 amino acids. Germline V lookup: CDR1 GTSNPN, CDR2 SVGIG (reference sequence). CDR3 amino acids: CAGSVEGAIQYF. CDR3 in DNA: TGTGCCGGGAGTGTAGAGGGAGCCATTCAGTACTTC.

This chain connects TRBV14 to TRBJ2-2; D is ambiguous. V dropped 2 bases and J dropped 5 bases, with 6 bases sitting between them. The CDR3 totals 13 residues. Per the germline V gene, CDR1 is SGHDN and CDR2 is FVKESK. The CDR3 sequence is CASSQSRTGELFF. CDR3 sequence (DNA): TGTGCCAGCAGCCAATCAAGAACCGGGGAGCTGTTTTTT.

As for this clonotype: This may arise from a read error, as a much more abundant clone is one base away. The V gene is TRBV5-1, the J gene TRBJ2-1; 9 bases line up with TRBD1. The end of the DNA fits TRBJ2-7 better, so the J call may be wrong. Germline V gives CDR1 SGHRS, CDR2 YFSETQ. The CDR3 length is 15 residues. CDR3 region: CASRPTGGLYNEQYF. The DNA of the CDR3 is TGCGCCAGCAGGCCGACAGGGGGGCTTTACAATGAGCAGTACTTC.

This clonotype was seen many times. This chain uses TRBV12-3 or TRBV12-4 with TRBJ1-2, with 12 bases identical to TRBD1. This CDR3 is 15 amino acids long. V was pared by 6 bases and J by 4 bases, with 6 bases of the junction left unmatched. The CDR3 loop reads CASSSPGQGAYGYTF. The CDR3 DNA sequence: TGTGCCAGCAGCAGTCCGGGACAGGGGGCCTATGGCTACACCTTC.

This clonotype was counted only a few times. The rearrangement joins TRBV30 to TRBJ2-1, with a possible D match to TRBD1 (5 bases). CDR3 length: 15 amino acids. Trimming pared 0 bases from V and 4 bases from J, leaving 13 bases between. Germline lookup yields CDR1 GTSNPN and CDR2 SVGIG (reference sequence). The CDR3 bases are TGTGCCTGGAGTGTACAAAGGGGCCGGTACAATGAGCAGTTCTTC. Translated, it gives CAWSVQRGRYNEQFF.

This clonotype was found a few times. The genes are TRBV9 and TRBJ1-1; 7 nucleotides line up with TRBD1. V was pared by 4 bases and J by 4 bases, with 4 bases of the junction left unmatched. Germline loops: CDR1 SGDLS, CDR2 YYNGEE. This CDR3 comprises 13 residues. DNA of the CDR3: TGTGCCAGCAGCTCGGACAGGCTCACTGAAGCTTTCTTT. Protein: CASSSDRLTEAFF.

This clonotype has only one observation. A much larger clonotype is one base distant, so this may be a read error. The CDR3 DNA follows: TGTGCCTGGAGTGTCAAGGGCAGGGGCCTTATGAACGCTGAAGCTTTCTTT. Its translation is CAWSVKGRGLMNAEAFF. V gene TRBV30 combines with J gene TRBJ1-1; TRBD1 is a possible D gene (6 bases). Germline V CDR1 and CDR2: GTSNPN, SVGIG (reference sequence). This CDR3 has 17 amino acids.

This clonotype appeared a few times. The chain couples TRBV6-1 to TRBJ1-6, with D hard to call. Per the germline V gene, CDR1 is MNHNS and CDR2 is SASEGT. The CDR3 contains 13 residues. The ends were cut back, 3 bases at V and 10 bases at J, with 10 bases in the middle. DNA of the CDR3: TGTGCCAGCAGTGATTTGAGGGAATCACCCCTCCACTTT. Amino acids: CASSDLRESPLHF.